This T cell receptor beta chain was profiled in a study of neurological immune-mediated disorders. Preparation of the unsorted libraries drew on 2 million PBMCs stored at -80 C. Findings and limits, study-wide: Expanded clones shared no CDR3 amino acid sequences across subjects, suggesting private repertoires in all groups.

This clonotype appeared many times. Its specificity is unknown. The making of cDNA relied on 5'RACE with 10-nucleotide random UMIs. TCRdb passed the 5' RACE reads through MiXCR, listing each CDR3 protein once. Counted here are under 90,000 distinct CDR3 sequences, 10% occurring once; the ten biggest clones make up roughly 1.8%. The sequencing sample was made of PBMCs. This TCR was recovered from a man between 35 and 55 years old in good health.

DNA for the CDR3: TGTGCCAGCAGAAGTAGCGGGATGTACTCCTACGAGCAGTACTTC. Amino acid sequence: CASRSSGMYSYEQYF. The chain combines TRBV27 with TRBJ2-7; TRBD2 matches 8 bases. The CDR3 has 15 residues. Per the germline V gene, CDR1 is MNHEY and CDR2 is SMNVEV (reference sequence). Unmatched junction bases numbered 7, after V lost 6 bases and J lost 0 bases.